The clone carrying this T cell receptor (beta chain) turned up a few times. Its antigen is currently unknown. This entry comes from a study of OX40 agonist ivuxolimab in advanced cancers. Overall study: The patients received agonistic anti-OX40 (CD134) antibody ivuxolimab. The dose of intravenous ivuxolimab that patients received every 2 weeks ranged from 0.01 to 10 mg/kg.

Overall study findings and caveats: Low normalized clonal expansion also occurred in some nonresponding patients. The study found that CD8+ T cells averaged more expanded clones than CD4+.

Clones were sequenced by immunoSEQ multiplex PCR, and TCRdb holds only the in-frame ones, with some missing. Here the sample spans 68,000 or so clones, roughly 82% being singletons. The sample was CD4+ or CD8+ T cells sorted from blood, taken in a trial of the OX40 agonist ivuxolimab. This receptor was obtained from an adult with an advanced solid tumor such as melanoma, head and neck, liver or kidney cancer.

The CDR3, as DNA: TGTGCCAGTAGTCGATCTCCGCGTAGCTCTGGGGCCAACGTCCTGACTTTC. Protein sequence: CASSRSPRSSGANVLTF. The chain is built from TRBV19 and TRBJ2-6, with unresolved D. The CDR3 length is 17 residues. V shed 5 bases and J shed 0 bases, with 14 bases lying between them. CDR1 is LNHDA and CDR2 is SQIVND in the germline V gene (reference sequence).